Listed here are 17 T cell receptor beta chains from one sample, sequenced in a study of T cell repertoires in cytomegalovirus infection. TCRdb recomputed calls from the reads with MiXCR, one row per CDR3 protein. Among roughly 200,000 distinct CDR3 sequences listed, 17% were seen once. What was sequenced was CD8+ T cells from PBMCs. Source of these receptors: a human donor in good health (CMV status not recorded). Some clones in this sample may be carry-over from other donors' samples.

The V gene is TRBV4-3, the J gene TRBJ2-2; tentatively, D is TRBD1 or TRBD2 (5 bases each). Trimming took off 2 bases at V and 6 bases at J, with 25 bases between the two ends. The CDR3 runs 19 residues. Germline values: CDR1 LGHNA, CDR2 YSLEER. The CDR3 DNA reads as TGCGCCAGCAGCCAAAGCTTCTCGGGGCGGGCAGGGTATGCCGGGGAGCTGTTTTTT. It specifies CASSQSFSGRAGYAGELFF.

The rearrangement uses TRBV4-3 and TRBJ1-1, with 9 bases fitting TRBD1. Germline trimming cut 6 bases from V and 8 bases from J; bases unmatched to any gene: 10. This CDR3 is 14 amino acids long. The V gene's germline CDR1 is LGHNA and CDR2 YSLEER. The CDR3 reads CASSRDRVGGEAFF. The CDR3 nucleotides read TGCGCCAGCAGTCGGGACAGGGTAGGGGGGGAAGCTTTCTTT.

This chain links TRBV14 with TRBJ1-2; D is unresolved. Per the germline V gene, CDR1 is SGHDN and CDR2 is FVKESK. With 1 base removed from V and 8 bases from J, the gap between germline ends came to 20 bases. The CDR3 contains 16 residues. CDR3 DNA sequence: TGTGCCAGCAGCCAAGGATTTGACGCAGTTCGGAGCGGCTACACCTTC. Amino acid sequence: CASSQGFDAVRSGYTF.

This clonotype was counted only a few times. The chain couples TRBV7-2 to TRBJ2-3; TRBD1 aligns across 8 bases. The V gene's germline CDR1 is SGHTA and CDR2 FQGNSA. Trimming at V came to 5 bases and at J to 2 bases, leaving 9 bases not matched to a gene. There are 16 residues in the CDR3. CDR3 in DNA: TGTGCCAGCAGCCGCTGGCCAGGGGGCCCCACAGATACGCAGTATTTT. Translated: CASSRWPGGPTDTQYF. Full variable domain (remainder filled in from reference TRBV7-2 and TRBJ2-3): GAGVSQSPSNKVTEKGKDVELRCDPISGHTALYWYRQSLGQGLEFLIYFQGNSAPDKSGLPSDRFSAERTGGSVSTLTIQRTQQEDSAVYLCASSRWPGGPTDTQYFGPGTRLTVL.

The rearrangement links TRBV12-3 or TRBV12-4 to TRBJ1-1, with a tentative D call TRBD1 (5 bases). CDR3 length: 15 residues. V dropped 2 bases and J dropped 3 bases, with 13 bases sitting between them. Here the CDR3 reads CASSLYSRVDTEAFF. The CDR3 DNA reads as TGTGCCAGCAGTTTATACAGCAGGGTCGACACTGAAGCTTTCTTT.

This clonotype was counted at least ten times. The CDR3 loop is CASSLNRDRGDQPQHF. The CDR3 DNA sequence: TGTGCCAGCAGCTTAAATAGGGACAGGGGTGATCAGCCCCAGCATTTT. V gene TRBV7-2 combines with J gene TRBJ1-5; TRBD1 matches at 10 bases. After removal of 2 bases from V and 5 bases from J, the junction contained 6 bases not matched to a gene. The CDR3 runs 16 residues. Germline V gives CDR1 SGHTA, CDR2 FQGNSA.

This clonotype was recorded a few times. CDR3 protein: CASSPGLGLGELFF. In DNA form, the CDR3 reads TGTGCCAGCAGTCCAGGGCTCGGTTTAGGGGAGCTGTTTTTT. The chain joins TRBV28 to TRBJ2-2; TRBD1 might be the D (5 bases). V was pared by 5 bases and J by 8 bases, with 15 bases between. CDR3 length: 14 amino acids. Germline CDR1 reads MDHEN; CDR2 reads SYDVKM.

This chain connects TRBV5-1 to TRBJ1-1, with 9 bases that match TRBD1. V was pared by 3 bases and J by 6 bases, with 6 bases of the junction left unmatched. Per the germline V gene, CDR1 is SGHRS and CDR2 is YFSETQ. The CDR3 has 14 residues. CDR3 in DNA: TGCGCCAGCAGCTCGGACAGGGGTAAGGCTGAAGCTTTCTTT. This translates into CASSSDRGKAEAFF.

CDR3 region: CASSPWEAVDNEQFF. CDR3 DNA sequence: TGTGCCAGCAGCCCATGGGAAGCTGTGGACAATGAGCAGTTCTTC. J is TRBJ2-1 and V is TRBV6-5; no firm D call. This CDR3 is built from 15 residues. V lost 6 bases, J lost 5 bases, and 17 bases lay in between. Germline-derived CDR1 and CDR2 are MNHEY and SVGAGI.

The genes are TRBV28 and TRBJ1-2; TRBD1 aligns across 7 bases. Germline V gives CDR1 MDHEN, CDR2 SYDVKM. Trimming at V came to 4 bases and at J to 6 bases, leaving 8 bases not matched to a gene. The CDR3 sequence is 14 residues long. The CDR3 DNA is TGTGCCAGCAGTTCCAGGGGGGGTACCCATGGCTACACCTTC. Its translation: CASSSRGGTHGYTF.

The J gene is TRBJ2-7, the V gene TRBV6-5; 8 nucleotides agree with TRBD1. This CDR3 has 17 amino acids. Germline loops: CDR1 MNHEY, CDR2 SVGAGI. V was clipped by 2 bases and J by 2 bases; unmatched bases: 11. The CDR3 protein is CASSYAFGDRSPYEQYF. CDR3 DNA sequence: TGTGCCAGCAGTTACGCATTTGGGGACAGGAGCCCCTACGAGCAGTACTTC.

The chain uses TRBV9 and TRBJ2-5; 7 nucleotides align to TRBD1. Looked up from germline, CDR1 is SGDLS and CDR2 is YYNGEE. J gave up 3 bases and V 1 base, and 6 bases lay outside the gene matches. The CDR3 has 15 residues. The CDR3 reads CASSVWDSPEETQYF. The CDR3 bases are TGTGCCAGCAGCGTATGGGACAGCCCCGAAGAGACCCAGTACTTC.

The table lists this clonotype with a few counts. The chain joins TRBV15 to TRBJ1-1; D unresolved. Trimming took off 2 bases at V and 0 bases at J, with 19 bases between the two ends. Germline values: CDR1 LNHNV, CDR2 YYDKDF (reference sequence). The CDR3 has 18 amino acids. The CDR3 region has the DNA TGTGCCACCAGCAGAACGAGCGGGGTCCTCGGGCTGAACACTGAAGCTTTCTTT. This codes for CATSRTSGVLGLNTEAFF. Using reference TRBV15 and TRBJ1-1 for the parts outside the CDR3, the full variable domain is DAMVIQNPRYQVTQFGKPVTLSCSQTLNHNVMYWYQQKSSQAPKLLFHYYDKDFNNEADTPDNFQSRRPNTSFCFLDIRSPGLGDTAMYLCATSRTSGVLGLNTEAFFGQGTRLTVV.

The table lists this clonotype with a few counts. V gene TRBV20-1 combines with J gene TRBJ2-7; a possible D gene is TRBD2 (7 bases). Germline-derived CDR1 and CDR2 are DFQATT and SNEGSKA (reference sequence). This CDR3 is built from 16 residues. Trimming shortened V by 6 bases and J by 0 bases, and 21 bases separated the two germline ends. For the CDR3, the DNA is TGCAGTGCGGACCCTCACCTAGGGGGGGCCTCCTACGAGCAGTACTTC. Translating it yields CSADPHLGGASYEQYF.

The sample holds a few counts of this clonotype. The chain recombines TRBV6-5 with TRBJ2-2, with 7 bases matching TRBD1. V was clipped by 2 bases and J by 1 base; unmatched bases: 10. The CDR3 runs to 18 residues. Germline CDR1 MNHEY, CDR2 SVGAGI. The CDR3 DNA reads as TGTGCCAGCAGTTACACCGGGACAGCCTTTTTGAACACCGGGGAGCTGTTTTTT. As protein: CASSYTGTAFLNTGELFF.

This clonotype was picked up a small number of times. V is TRBV10-2 and J is TRBJ2-3, with TRBD1 matching 8 bases. CDR1 is WSHSY, CDR2 SAAADI, per germline. J was trimmed by 8 bases and V by 5 bases; bases with no gene match: 9. The CDR3 has 14 amino acids. The CDR3: CASSLTGELGTQYF. DNA of the CDR3: TGCGCCAGCAGTTTGACAGGGGAGTTGGGTACGCAGTATTTT.

This chain joins TRBV20-1 and TRBJ1-2; a possible D gene is TRBD1 (5 bases). CDR1 and CDR2 from the germline V gene are DFQATT and SNEGSKA (reference sequence). Trimming shortened V by 1 base and J by 3 bases, and 9 bases separated the two germline ends. This CDR3 is 13 amino acids long. CDR3 nucleotides: TGCAGTGCTAGAGTCAGGGTAGACTATGGCTACACCTTC. It translates to CSARVRVDYGYTF.